The 21 T cell receptor beta chains below come from one sample, sequenced in a study of cytomegalovirus exposure and HLA in healthy donors. Vbeta (60) and Jbeta (13) primers were used in the PCR. Sequencing used immunoSEQ multiplex PCR; TCRdb keeps in-frame clones, though not all of them. The sample shows over 200,000 clones, about 81% of them seen only once. Sequencing input: PBMCs. The receptors were sampled from a woman between 40 and 50 years old in good health and CMV-seropositive.

V is TRBV10-1 and J is TRBJ2-4, with TRBD2 identical over 8 bases. The CDR3 contains 14 residues. The germline gives CDR1 WNHNN, CDR2 SYGVQD (reference sequence). The V segment lost 2 bases and the J segment 8 bases; nucleotides outside the gene matches: 5. DNA for the CDR3: TGCGCCAGCAGTGAGGCGGGAGGATCGGACATTCAGTACTTC. This sequence encodes CASSEAGGSDIQYF.

This clone came up once. V is TRBV2 and J is TRBJ1-2; D not certain. This CDR3 spans 15 amino acids. In germline, CDR1 is SNHLY, CDR2 FYNNEI. Trimming stripped 4 bases from V and 3 bases from J, with 15 bases between. CDR3 sequence: CASSAREGRDYGYTF. The CDR3 bases are TGTGCCAGCAGTGCCCGGGAAGGAAGGGACTATGGCTACACCTTC.

This clone was detected only a few times. This sequence joins TRBV21-1 and TRBJ1-6; the DNA was not used to check the table's D call, TRBD1. TRBV21-1 is reported as a pseudogene. CDR3 length: 16 residues. The DNA of the CDR3 is TGTGCCAGCAGCAAATCCACAGGGGCCTCTAATTCACCCCTCCACTTT. It codes for CASSKSTGASNSPLHF.

The chain links TRBV7-9 to TRBJ2-5, with 12 bases aligning to TRBD2. V lost 3 bases, J lost 5 bases, and 4 bases stayed unmatched. CDR3 length equals 15 residues. From germline, CDR1 is SEHNR and CDR2 FQNEAQ (reference sequence). CDR3 DNA sequence: TGTGCCAGCAGCTTGACTAGCGGGAGTTACGAGACCCAGTACTTC. The encoded protein is CASSLTSGSYETQYF.

The chain joins TRBV5-8 to TRBJ2-7; 7 bases agree with TRBD1. The CDR3 has 15 amino acids. Trimming removed 3 bases from V and 6 bases from J; junction bases left unmatched: 12. CDR1 and CDR2 (germline): SGHTS, YDEGEE. Here the CDR3 DNA reads TGTGCCAGCAGCTCGAGGACAGGACGACTGAGCGAGCAGTACTTC. Translating gives CASSSRTGRLSEQYF.

About this clone itself: Other DNA sequences of this sample code for an identical CDR3. CDR3 sequence reads: CASSYAEGARGEKLFF. The CDR3, as DNA: TGTGCCAGCAGTTACGCGGAGGGGGCGCGAGGTGAAAAACTGTTTTTT. This chain uses TRBV6-6 with TRBJ1-4; 7 bases match TRBD1. Per the germline V gene, CDR1 is MNHNY and CDR2 is SVGAGI (reference sequence). This CDR3 is built from 16 residues. The V segment lost 2 bases and the J segment 7 bases; nucleotides outside the gene matches: 10.

In its sample, this clone was seen once. V gene TRBV5-1 combines with J gene TRBJ2-6, with TRBD1 matching over 9 bases. Germline V gene data show CDR1 as SGHRS and CDR2 as YFSETQ. V gave up 4 bases and J gave up 2 bases; unmatched junction bases: 7. This CDR3 region has 17 residues. The chain's CDR3 is CASSRDRAEAGANVLTF. The DNA for the CDR3 is TGCGCCAGCAGCAGGGACAGGGCGGAGGCTGGGGCCAACGTCCTGACTTTC.

V and J are TRBV30 and TRBJ1-1; D uncertain. This CDR3 is 13 amino acids long. Germline lookup yields CDR1 GTSNPN and CDR2 SVGIG (reference sequence). V lost 3 bases and J lost 3, with 11 bases in between. The CDR3 DNA follows: TGTGCCTGGAGGCAACACTATTACACTGAAGCTTTCTTT. It yields the protein CAWRQHYYTEAFF.

The chain links TRBV10-3 to TRBJ2-6, with 11 bases matching TRBD1. Trimming took 9 bases from V and 2 from J; bases not matched to a gene: 6. Per germline, CDR1 ENHRY and CDR2 SYGVKD. The CDR3 totals 16 residues. CDR3 sequence (DNA): TGTGCCATGAGGACAGGGGGCAAAGCTGGGGCCAACGTCCTGACTTTC. It translates to CAMRTGGKAGANVLTF.

This chain uses TRBV19 with TRBJ2-1, with 11 bases fitting TRBD1. This CDR3 is 14 amino acids long. The germline V gene encodes CDR1 LNHDA and CDR2 SQIVND (reference sequence). V gave up 4 bases and J gave up 6 bases; unmatched junction bases: 2. The CDR3 region is CASSTGQGVNEQFF. CDR3 DNA sequence: TGTGCCAGTAGTACGGGACAGGGGGTCAATGAGCAGTTCTTC.

This clone was seen more than once but under ten times. J is TRBJ1-2 and V is TRBV19; D call uncertain. V was clipped by 4 bases and J by 0 bases, with 12 bases between them. Germline-derived CDR1 and CDR2 are LNHDA and SQIVND (reference sequence). This CDR3 contains 15 residues. The CDR3 region is CASSSPRGTNYGYTF. In DNA form, the CDR3 reads TGTGCCAGTAGTAGTCCCCGGGGTACTAACTATGGCTACACCTTC.

The chain joins TRBV5-6 to TRBJ1-1; perhaps TRBD1 as D (6 bases). V was pared by 0 bases and J by 10 bases, with 13 bases between. Germline CDR1 reads SGHDT; CDR2 reads YYEEEE. The CDR3 spans 13 residues. The CDR3 nucleotides read TGTGCCAGCAGCTTGGGGGGACATGGAGGAGCTTTCTTT. The encoded protein is CASSLGGHGGAFF. Supplemented by reference TRBV5-6 and TRBJ1-1, the full variable domain reads DAGVTQSPTHLIKTRGQQVTLRCSPKSGHDTVSWYQQALGQGPQFIFQYYEEEERQRGNFPDRFSGHQFPNYSSELNVNALLLGDSALYLCASSLGGHGGAFFGQGTRLTVV.

The chain links TRBV4-3 to TRBJ2-3; D may be TRBD2 (5 bases). The CDR3 loop spans 16 amino acids. V was cut by 3 bases and J by 0 bases, with 13 bases left in between. The germline CDR1 and CDR2 sequences are LGHNA and YSLEER. The CDR3 coding sequence is TGCGCCAGCAGCCATTTAATCAGGACTAGCACAGATACGCAGTATTTT. Protein product: CASSHLIRTSTDTQYF.

This rearrangement joins TRBV7-2 to TRBJ2-1; D unresolved. Trimming stripped 5 bases from V and 0 bases from J, with 8 bases between. Germline lookup yields CDR1 SGHTA and CDR2 FQGNSA. The CDR3 is 14 amino acids. Here the CDR3 DNA reads TGTGCCAGCAGCCCACAAAGCTCCTACAATGAGCAGTTCTTC. Amino acid sequence: CASSPQSSYNEQFF.

V is TRBV7-2 and J is TRBJ2-3; TRBD2 matches at 10 bases. V shed 8 bases and J 5 bases; nucleotides not matched to a gene: 7. There are 14 residues in the CDR3. CDR1 is SGHTA, CDR2 FQGNSA, per germline. The CDR3 is CASSLAGERDTQYF. CDR3 coding DNA: TGTGCCAGCTCGCTAGCGGGAGAGAGAGATACGCAGTATTTT.

The V gene is TRBV7-9, the J gene TRBJ2-5, with 12 bases that match TRBD2. Trimming at V came to 3 bases and at J to 4 bases, leaving 0 bases not matched to a gene. The CDR3 is made up of 14 amino acids. Germline-derived CDR1 and CDR2 are SEHNR and FQNEAQ (reference sequence). The CDR3 spells CASSLTSGGETQYF. DNA for the CDR3: TGTGCCAGCAGCTTGACTAGCGGGGGAGAGACCCAGTACTTC.

This chain uses TRBV29-1 with TRBJ2-3, with 8 bases lining up with TRBD1. CDR1 SQVTM and CDR2 ANQGSEA come from the germline V gene. V was clipped by 6 bases and J by 3 bases; unmatched bases: 14. There are 16 residues in the CDR3. In DNA, the CDR3 is TGCAGCGTGTCAGGTCCAGGGGGCGCGGGAACAGATACGCAGTATTTT. It specifies CSVSGPGGAGTDTQYF.

The genes are TRBV30 and TRBJ1-3; no reliable D call. V was clipped by 4 bases and J by 4 bases, with 11 bases between them. Germline V gene data show CDR1 as GTSNPN and CDR2 as SVGIG (reference sequence). CDR3 length equals 13 residues. The CDR3 DNA reads as TGTGCCTGGAATCCGGGTCCGGGAAACACCATATATTTT. Translated, it gives CAWNPGPGNTIYF.

The V and J genes are TRBV27 and TRBJ2-4; D gene unclear. CDR1 and CDR2 (germline): MNHEY, SMNVEV (reference sequence). V shed 2 bases and J shed 0 bases, with 8 bases lying between them. This CDR3 region has 15 residues. The CDR3 here is CASSLTVSAKNIQYF. Here the CDR3 DNA reads TGTGCCAGCAGTTTAACGGTGTCAGCCAAAAACATTCAGTACTTC.

A single count supports this clone. This chain links TRBV6-5 with TRBJ2-6, with 7 bases identical to TRBD2. Germline lookup yields CDR1 MNHEY and CDR2 SVGAGI. The CDR3 has 15 residues. The V segment lost 2 bases and the J segment 2 bases; nucleotides outside the gene matches: 0. The CDR3 nucleotides are TGTGCCAGCAGTTACGCGGGAGCTGGGGCCAACGTCCTGACTTTC. Translated, it gives CASSYAGAGANVLTF.

The table lists this clone with a count of one. The V and J genes are TRBV19 and TRBJ1-4; D possibly corresponds to TRBD1 (5 bases). CDR3 length equals 17 residues. Germline-derived CDR1 and CDR2 are LNHDA and SQIVND (reference sequence). The ends were cut back, 6 bases at V and 0 bases at J, with 17 bases in the middle. The CDR3 coding sequence is TGTGCCAGTAGCGATGGGGGGACGCTTGCAACTAATGAAAAACTGTTTTTT. Its protein is CASSDGGTLATNEKLFF.